The TCR beta chain under discussion was sequenced for a study of cytomegalovirus exposure and HLA in healthy donors. As for the study in general: Assignment to the Caucasian-associated ancestry cluster applied to around 80% of the approximately 400 genotyped donors. Notes on the study in general: Under in vitro conditions, a few CMV-associated chains were confirmed as specific for CMV antigens. V- and J-gene trimming in TCR beta was tied to a missense DCLRE1C variant by an analysis performed later.

In the PCR, 60 Vbeta and 13 Jbeta primers were used. Method: immunoSEQ multiplex PCR; TCRdb's copy keeps in-frame clones and lacks some. The table has 12,000 to 15,000 clones, roughly 63% seen once. This clone turned up a few times. As yet, its antigen is unknown. The CDR3 loop spans 16 amino acids. The germline gives CDR1 ENHRY, CDR2 SYGVKD. The ends were cut back, 4 bases at V and 2 bases at J, with 17 bases in the middle. The TCR sequence derives from a woman in her forties or fifties in good health and CMV-seropositive. The gene calls are TRBV10-3 and TRBJ2-5, with D perhaps matching TRBD1 (5 bases). What was sequenced was PBMCs. The CDR3 DNA sequence: TGTGCCATCAGTGCGGGCAGGGCGGAGCTTCAAGAGACCCAGTACTTC. This codes for CAISAGRAELQETQYF.